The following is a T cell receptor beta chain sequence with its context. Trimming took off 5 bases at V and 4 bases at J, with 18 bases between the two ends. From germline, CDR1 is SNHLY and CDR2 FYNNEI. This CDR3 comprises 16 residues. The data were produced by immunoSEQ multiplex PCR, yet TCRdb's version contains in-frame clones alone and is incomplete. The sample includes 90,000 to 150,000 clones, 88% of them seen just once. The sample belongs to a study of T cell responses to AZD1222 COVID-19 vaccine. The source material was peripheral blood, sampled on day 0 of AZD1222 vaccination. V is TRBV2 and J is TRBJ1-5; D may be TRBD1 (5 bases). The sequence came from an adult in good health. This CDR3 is CASSSRLGGGNQPQHF. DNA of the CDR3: TGTGCCAGCAGTTCCAGACTTGGGGGTGGAAATCAGCCCCAGCATTTT.